One and the same sample provided the 14 T cell receptor beta chains below, sequenced in a study of cytomegalovirus exposure and HLA in healthy donors. 13 Jbeta primers and 60 Vbeta primers were used for the PCR. The data were produced by immunoSEQ multiplex PCR, yet TCRdb's version contains in-frame clones alone and is incomplete. The table lists 55,000 to 75,000 clones, around 62% of them singletons. Sequenced input: PBMCs. These receptors were taken from a man aged 25-40 years in good health and CMV-seronegative.

The chain carries TRBV7-9 and TRBJ2-5; a weak D match, TRBD1 (5 bases). V was pared by 4 bases and J by 5 bases, with 14 bases between. The CDR3 extends over 14 amino acids. Germline V gene sequence: CDR1 SEHNR, CDR2 FQNEAQ (reference sequence). The CDR3 bases are TGTGCCAGCAGCTCAGTAGCCAGGGCGGAGACCCAGTACTTC. Protein: CASSSVARAETQYF.

This chain connects TRBV10-3 to TRBJ2-3; 13 nucleotides align to TRBD2. The CDR3 is 16 residues long. V shed 11 bases, J shed 0 bases, and the junction held 8 bases outside the gene matches. Germline lookup yields CDR1 ENHRY and CDR2 SYGVKD. CDR3 residues: CACTGLAGTSTDTQYF. CDR3 coding DNA: TGTGCCTGTACGGGACTAGCGGGGACTAGCACAGATACGCAGTATTTT.

The CDR3 here is CASSDLTGKNTGELFF. For the CDR3, the DNA is TGTGCCAGCAGTGATCTGACAGGGAAGAACACCGGGGAGCTGTTTTTT. The gene calls are TRBV6-4 and TRBJ2-2, with TRBD1 matching 7 bases. Germline V gene data show CDR1 as MRHNA and CDR2 as SNTAGT. J lost 1 base, V lost 3 bases, and 5 bases had no gene match. CDR3 length: 16 residues.

This chain links TRBV9 with TRBJ2-1; TRBD2 might be the D (6 bases). The CDR3 has 15 residues. Germline values: CDR1 SGDLS, CDR2 YYNGEE. Trimming cost V 1 base and J 0 bases, with 8 bases left between them. DNA for the CDR3: TGTGCCAGCAGCGTAAAGGAGGGCTCCTACAATGAGCAGTTCTTC. Encoded protein: CASSVKEGSYNEQFF.

The J gene is TRBJ2-7, the V gene TRBV2, with TRBD1 as a possible D gene (6 bases). The CDR3 contains 16 residues. Germline lookup yields CDR1 SNHLY and CDR2 FYNNEI. V was cut by 3 bases and J by 0 bases, with 15 bases left in between. The CDR3 reads CASSDFGRGNSYEQYF. CDR3 DNA: TGTGCCAGCAGTGATTTCGGCAGGGGAAACTCCTACGAGCAGTACTTC.

This chain links TRBV29-1 with TRBJ1-4; 10 nucleotides agree with TRBD1. Trimming at V came to 6 bases and at J to 5 bases, leaving 3 bases not matched to a gene. The CDR3 runs 13 residues. Per the germline V gene, CDR1 is SQVTM and CDR2 is ANQGSEA. In DNA, the CDR3 is TGCAGCGTCCCGGGACAGGGGAATGAAAAACTGTTTTTT. Amino acids: CSVPGQGNEKLFF.

The chain carries TRBV7-9 and TRBJ2-5, with a tentative D call TRBD1 (5 bases). The V gene's germline CDR1 is SEHNR and CDR2 FQNEAQ (reference sequence). The CDR3 has 14 amino acids. V was shortened by 4 bases and J by 2 bases, with 11 bases between the two germline ends. CDR3 sequence: CASSWRQIQETQYF. CDR3 coding DNA: TGTGCCAGCAGCTGGAGACAGATACAAGAGACCCAGTACTTC.

V gene TRBV30 combines with J gene TRBJ2-1, with D unclear. The CDR3 runs to 14 residues. Trimming shortened V by 1 base and J by 4 bases, and 11 bases separated the two germline ends. Germline CDR1 is GTSNPN and CDR2 is SVGIG (reference sequence). The CDR3 region has the DNA TGTGCCTGGAGTGCAGGCAGCCTTTACAATGAGCAGTTCTTC. Residues: CAWSAGSLYNEQFF.

The rearrangement joins TRBV6-5 to TRBJ2-1, with TRBD2 matching over 7 bases. Trimming at V came to 3 bases and at J to 7 bases, leaving 6 bases not matched to a gene. Germline values: CDR1 MNHEY, CDR2 SVGAGI. CDR3 length: 14 residues. The CDR3 loop is CASSYPGGWNEQFF. The DNA of the CDR3 is TGTGCCAGCAGTTATCCCGGGGGGTGGAATGAGCAGTTCTTC.

This clone showed up just once. This sequence joins TRBV5-1 and TRBJ2-5, with TRBD2 matching over 12 bases. The CDR3 is made up of 16 amino acids. The trim removed 5 bases at V and 5 bases at J, leaving 10 bases unmatched. Germline V CDR1 and CDR2: SGHRS, YFSETQ. CDR3 in DNA: TGCGCCAGCAGGACGGGAACTAGCGGGGGGCGGGAGACCCAGTACTTC. Protein sequence: CASRTGTSGGRETQYF.

V gene TRBV4-2 combines with J gene TRBJ2-2, with TRBD1 identical over 7 bases. Germline V gene data show CDR1 as LGHNA and CDR2 as YNFKEQ. V trimming: 5 bases; J trimming: 7 bases; junction bases outside the gene matches: 7. The CDR3 extends over 14 amino acids. The CDR3 reads CASSLDRVVGELFF. CDR3 DNA: TGTGCCAGCAGCTTAGACAGGGTGGTCGGGGAGCTGTTTTTT.

This clone appeared once. This rearrangement joins TRBV7-9 to TRBJ2-5, with D tentatively TRBD1 (5 bases). The germline V and J ends were trimmed by 5 bases and 5 bases, with 15 bases remaining between them. This CDR3 is 14 amino acids long. Looked up from germline, CDR1 is SEHNR and CDR2 is FQNEAQ (reference sequence). In DNA, the CDR3 is TGTGCCAGCAGCGATGACAGTGTCTGGGAGACCCAGTACTTC. Its translation: CASSDDSVWETQYF.

Only a few counts were recorded for this clone. The CDR3 DNA sequence: TGTGCCAGCAGAACCACTAGCGGGAGTCAAGAGACCCAGTACTTC. Amino acid sequence: CASRTTSGSQETQYF. The gene calls are TRBV7-8 and TRBJ2-5; TRBD2 aligns across 11 bases. CDR1 and CDR2 from the germline V gene are SGHVS and FQNEAQ. The CDR3 runs to 15 residues. The V segment lost 6 bases and the J segment 2 bases; nucleotides outside the gene matches: 5.

The chain uses TRBV5-1 and TRBJ1-1, with TRBD1 identical over 12 bases. The V segment lost 2 bases and the J segment 3 bases; nucleotides outside the gene matches: 8. The CDR3 is 17 residues long. The germline gives CDR1 SGHRS, CDR2 YFSETQ. The CDR3 coding sequence is TGCGCCAGCAGCTTCCGGGACAGGGGGCGGATCGACACTGAAGCTTTCTTT. It is translated as CASSFRDRGRIDTEAFF. The entire variable domain, with the rest obtained from reference TRBV5-1 and TRBJ1-1, is as follows: KAGVTQTPRYLIKTRGQQVTLSCSPISGHRSVSWYQQTPGQGLQFLFEYFSETQRNKGNFPGRFSGRQFSNSRSEMNVSTLELGDSALYLCASSFRDRGRIDTEAFFGQGTRLTVV.